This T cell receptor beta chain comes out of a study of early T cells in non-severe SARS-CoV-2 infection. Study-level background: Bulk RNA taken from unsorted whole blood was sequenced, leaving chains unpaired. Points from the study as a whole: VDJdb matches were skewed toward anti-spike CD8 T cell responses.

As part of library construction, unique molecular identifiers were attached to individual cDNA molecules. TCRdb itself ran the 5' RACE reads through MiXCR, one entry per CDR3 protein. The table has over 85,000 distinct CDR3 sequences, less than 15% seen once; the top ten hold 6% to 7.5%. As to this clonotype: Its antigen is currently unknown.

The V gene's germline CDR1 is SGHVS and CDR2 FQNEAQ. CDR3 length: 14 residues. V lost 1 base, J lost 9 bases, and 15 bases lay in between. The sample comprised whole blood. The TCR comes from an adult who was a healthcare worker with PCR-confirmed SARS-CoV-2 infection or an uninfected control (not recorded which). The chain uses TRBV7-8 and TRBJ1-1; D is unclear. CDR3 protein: CASSLEDKGTQAFF. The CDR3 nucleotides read TGTGCCAGCAGCTTAGAGGATAAAGGTACCCAAGCTTTCTTT.